One and the same sample provided the 22 T cell receptor beta chains below, sequenced in a study of T cells in Graves' hyperthyroidism and ophthalmopathy. RNA transcripts yielded amplified TCR beta CDR3 regions. The study used the HTBI primer set for a first-round RT-PCR of the TCR CDR3. TCRdb re-analysed the multiplex PCR reads in MiXCR, keeping a single row per CDR3 protein. The sample holds 450,000 to 550,000 distinct CDR3 sequences, 24% seen once. Input material: blood. The receptors originated from a woman in her 30s with Graves' ophthalmopathy.

This clonotype has a count of ten or more. The chain couples TRBV24-1 to TRBJ1-1, with D possibly TRBD1 on 5 matching bases. Germline loops: CDR1 KGHDR, CDR2 SFDVKD. This CDR3 has 13 amino acids. V was shortened by 4 bases and J by 2 bases, with 7 bases between the two germline ends. Here the CDR3 DNA reads TGTGCCACCAGTGAGGGGACCAACACTGAAGCTTTCTTT. Translating gives CATSEGTNTEAFF.

This clonotype was counted ten times or more. In nucleotides, the CDR3 is TGTGCCAGTAGTATAGGGTCCGGATTCTATGGCTACACCTTC. Translation gives CASSIGSGFYGYTF. The rearrangement uses TRBV19 and TRBJ1-2; D is unclear. Per germline, CDR1 LNHDA and CDR2 SQIVND (reference sequence). V was pared by 1 base and J by 4 bases, with 10 bases between. The CDR3 runs 14 residues.

The chain is built from TRBV10-3 and TRBJ1-2; D not resolved. V shed 0 bases and J shed 4 bases, with 9 bases lying between them. Germline-derived CDR1 and CDR2 are ENHRY and SYGVKD. The CDR3 covers 14 residues. The CDR3 loop reads CAISESKGSYGYTF. The CDR3 nucleotides read TGTGCCATCAGTGAGTCGAAAGGGAGCTATGGCTACACCTTC.

This rearrangement joins TRBV19 to TRBJ2-7; D is possibly TRBD1 or TRBD2 (6 bases each). V was clipped by 4 bases and J by 0 bases, with 13 bases between them. CDR1 and CDR2 from the germline V gene are LNHDA and SQIVND (reference sequence). The CDR3 has 15 amino acids. In DNA form, the CDR3 reads TGTGCCAGTAGTAACGGGGGACACCGCTCCTACGAGCAGTACTTC. Amino acids: CASSNGGHRSYEQYF.

The CDR3, as DNA: TGCGCCAGCAGCCAAGGCCCCGGGACTAGCGGGTACGAGCAGTACTTC. Encoded protein: CASSQGPGTSGYEQYF. The chain combines TRBV4-1 with TRBJ2-7, with 12 bases lining up with TRBD2. The CDR3 totals 16 residues. Germline CDR1 MGHRA, CDR2 YSYEKL. J was trimmed by 4 bases and V by 1 base; bases with no gene match: 5.

The gene calls are TRBV7-2 and TRBJ2-7; D remains unclear. This CDR3 region has 13 residues. Germline V gives CDR1 SGHTA, CDR2 FQGNSA. Trimming pared 2 bases from V and 3 bases from J, leaving 8 bases between. DNA for the CDR3: TGTGCCAGCAGCTTACAGACGTACTACGAGCAGTACTTC. Encoded protein: CASSLQTYYEQYF.

This clonotype appeared a few times. The rearrangement uses TRBV7-3 and TRBJ2-7, with TRBD2 as a possible D gene (5 bases). CDR3 size: 15 residues. CDR1 is SGHTA, CDR2 FQGTGA, per germline. V was cut by 7 bases and J by 7 bases, with 23 bases left in between. The CDR3 reads CASTTARGWGDEQYF. CDR3 nucleotide sequence: TGTGCCAGCACCACAGCCCGAGGGTGGGGTGATGAGCAGTACTTC.

The V gene is TRBV11-2, the J gene TRBJ1-3, with D possibly being TRBD1 (5 bases). V dropped 2 bases and J dropped 0 bases, with 11 bases sitting between them. The germline V gene encodes CDR1 SGHAT and CDR2 FQNNGV. This CDR3 is 16 amino acids long. CDR3: CASSLYGDRSGNTIYF. As DNA, the CDR3 is TGTGCCAGCAGCTTATATGGGGACCGCTCTGGAAACACCATATATTTT.

This clonotype showed up many times. This chain links TRBV6-1 with TRBJ2-7; D is possibly TRBD2 (5 bases). The CDR3 is 14 amino acids. Per germline, CDR1 MNHNS and CDR2 SASEGT. The ends were cut back, 8 bases at V and 3 bases at J, with 17 bases in the middle. This chain's CDR3 is CASRLTQLGYEQYF. CDR3 DNA: TGTGCCAGCCGACTGACACAACTAGGCTACGAGCAGTACTTC.

V usage is TRBV28 and J usage is TRBJ2-7, with D perhaps TRBD1 (6 bases). V was trimmed by 4 bases and J by 4 bases, leaving 17 bases between them. Germline-derived CDR1 and CDR2 are MDHEN and SYDVKM. The CDR3 runs to 15 residues. CDR3 amino acids: CASSSSPGHLYEQYF. CDR3 DNA sequence: TGTGCCAGCAGTTCATCTCCGGGACACCTTTACGAGCAGTACTTC.

This clonotype is a singleton in its sample. The rearrangement links TRBV2 to TRBJ2-5; D gene ambiguous. CDR1 and CDR2 (germline): SNHLY, FYNNEI. The CDR3 is 11 amino acids. Trimming took 10 bases from V and 0 from J, leaving 6 bases between them. CDR3 bases: TGTGCCAACAGATACCAAGAGACCCAGTACTTC. It yields the protein CANRYQETQYF.

This clonotype was observed many times. The V and J genes are TRBV12-3 or TRBV12-4 and TRBJ2-5; 14 nucleotides line up with TRBD2. The V and J ends lost 6 bases and 5 bases, in that order; junction bases with no gene match: 5. This CDR3 is built from 15 residues. This chain's CDR3 is CASSPRLAGGETQYF. In DNA, the CDR3 is TGTGCCAGCAGCCCTCGACTAGCGGGGGGGGAGACCCAGTACTTC.

This clonotype was seen at least ten times. The chain has TRBV4-1 and TRBJ2-7; D not resolved. The CDR3 runs to 11 residues. CDR1 is MGHRA, CDR2 YSYEKL, per germline. The ends were cut back, 0 bases at V and 6 bases at J, with 3 bases in the middle. The CDR3 loop reads CASSQEGEQYF. The CDR3 DNA is TGCGCCAGCAGCCAAGAGGGCGAGCAGTACTTC.

This clonotype appeared many times. V and J are TRBV2 and TRBJ1-1, with 9 bases aligning to TRBD1. Trimming removed 6 bases from V and 8 bases from J; junction bases left unmatched: 10. Germline assignment: CDR1 SNHLY and CDR2 FYNNEI. The length of the CDR3 is 14 residues. This CDR3 is CASRGEYGTGEAFF. CDR3 coding DNA: TGTGCCAGCAGGGGGGAATACGGGACAGGGGAAGCTTTCTTT. The entire variable domain, with the rest obtained from reference TRBV2 and TRBJ1-1, is as follows: EPEVTQTPSHQVTQMGQEVILRCVPISNHLYFYWYRQILGQKVEFLVSFYNNEISEKSEIFDDQFSVERPDGSNFTLKIRSTKLEDSAMYFCASRGEYGTGEAFFGQGTRLTVV.

This clonotype was detected many times. The rearrangement links TRBV6-1 to TRBJ1-1, with D possibly being TRBD1 (5 bases). The V gene's germline CDR1 is MNHNS and CDR2 SASEGT. Deletions cut 6 bases from V and 10 bases from J, with 21 bases between. CDR3 length: 14 amino acids. The chain's CDR3 is CASRDTAAHTTAFF. CDR3 DNA: TGTGCCAGCAGGGACACCGCCGCGCATACAACAGCTTTCTTT.

V gene TRBV4-1 combines with J gene TRBJ2-5, with D possibly being TRBD1 (5 bases). Germline V gives CDR1 MGHRA, CDR2 YSYEKL. The CDR3 is 14 residues long. Trimming removed 3 bases from V and 1 base from J, with 9 bases in between. The CDR3 sequence: CASSHRQFQETQYF. The CDR3 region has the DNA TGCGCCAGCAGCCATAGACAGTTCCAAGAGACCCAGTACTTC.

This clonotype was detected ten times or more. V and J are TRBV27 and TRBJ1-1; D may be TRBD1 (5 bases). Germline lookup yields CDR1 MNHEY and CDR2 SMNVEV (reference sequence). The CDR3 covers 13 residues. Trimming cost V 0 bases and J 7 bases, with 9 bases left between them. CDR3 amino acids: CASSLSAGHEAFF. CDR3 sequence (DNA): TGTGCCAGCAGTTTATCAGCAGGGCATGAAGCTTTCTTT.

This clonotype has at least ten counts. This chain connects TRBV5-1 to TRBJ1-2; 9 nucleotides line up with TRBD1. Germline-derived CDR1 and CDR2 are SGHRS and YFSETQ. V gave up 5 bases and J gave up 4 bases; unmatched junction bases: 6. The CDR3 consists of 14 residues. The CDR3 loop is CASSPGDRVYGYTF. CDR3 nucleotide sequence: TGCGCCAGCAGTCCCGGGGACAGGGTCTATGGCTACACCTTC.

CDR3 nucleotides: TGCGCCAGCAGCTTCGGCGGGACGGGCTCGAACACTGAAGCTTTCTTT. Translated, it gives CASSFGGTGSNTEAFF. The rearrangement uses TRBV5-1 and TRBJ1-1; tentatively, D is TRBD1 (5 bases). Trimming removed 2 bases at V and 1 base at J, with 15 bases between. This CDR3 is 16 amino acids long. CDR1 and CDR2 from the germline V gene are SGHRS and YFSETQ.

This clonotype was found many times. The CDR3 bases are TGTGCCAGCAGTTACTCGGGGGCCCCGCTCACTGAAGCTTTCTTT. As protein: CASSYSGAPLTEAFF. The chain joins TRBV6-2 or TRBV6-3 to TRBJ1-1; tentative D call: TRBD1 (6 bases). Germline V gene lookup returns CDR1 MNHEY and CDR2 SVGEGT. V lost 0 bases and J lost 4, with 12 bases in between. This CDR3 contains 15 residues.

This clonotype was observed at least ten times. The chain combines TRBV20-1 with TRBJ2-7; no definite D call. The V and J ends lost 6 bases and 0 bases respectively, with 12 bases between them. There are 13 residues in the CDR3. CDR1 is DFQATT and CDR2 is SNEGSKA in the germline V gene (reference sequence). The CDR3 DNA reads TGCAGTGCCCAACTTATAAACTCCTACGAGCAGTACTTC. This encodes CSAQLINSYEQYF.

This clonotype was picked up many times. V is TRBV5-6 and J is TRBJ2-5; D is possibly TRBD1 (6 bases). The CDR3 sequence is 11 residues long. Trimming took off 0 bases at V and 12 bases at J, with 9 bases between the two ends. Per germline, CDR1 SGHDT and CDR2 YYEEEE. CDR3 sequence reads: CASSLGGLEYF. CDR3 coding DNA: TGTGCCAGCAGCTTGGGGGGGCTAGAGTACTTC.